The present T cell receptor (beta chain) was sequenced within a study of Ad26.COV2.S vaccination and SARS-CoV-2 variants. Turning to the study itself: Intramuscular Ad26.COV2.S at 5x10^10 or 1x10^11 viral particles.

Using immunoSEQ multiplex PCR, the repertoire was profiled, and TCRdb retains in-frame clones only, with some absent. The data show about 420,000 clones, more than 75% seen once. The treatment here: 19 received Ad26.COV2.S at low or high dose, single or two shots; roughly five received placebo; per-sample allocation not given. All samples were drawn on day 63, counting from the first vaccine or placebo injection. Recruitment in Boston yielded a donor of adult age, 18-55 years. Sequencing was performed on peripheral blood, taken in a trial of Ad26.COV2.S vaccine versus placebo. This TCR was recovered from a person between 18 and 60 years old who received the Ad26.COV2.S COVID-19 vaccine or a placebo.

CDR3 sequence: CASSLNPQIGGNTIYF. The CDR3 DNA reads TGTGCCAGCAGCTTAAATCCCCAGATAGGAGGAAACACCATATATTTT. The gene calls are TRBV7-2 and TRBJ1-3, with D uncertain. The CDR3 runs to 16 residues. Germline lookup yields CDR1 SGHTA and CDR2 FQGNSA. Trimming left V 2 bases short and J 4 bases short, with 15 bases between.